This entry concerns a single T cell receptor beta chain. The data were obtained in a study of blood T cell repertoires in COVID-19. TCRdb's table, derived via immunoSEQ multiplex PCR, lists solely in-frame clones and lacks some. Of 290,000 or so clones detected, 80% to 95% appear once; the ten largest clones hold around 1.1%. The study recruited people aged about 18 to 95 years across 24 US areas. Participants were placed into cohorts based on the clinical history they reported. Trimming left V 3 bases short and J 2 bases short, with 16 bases between. Per germline, CDR1 DFQATT and CDR2 SNEGSKA (reference sequence). CDR3 size: 15 residues.

Sample: PBMCs or T cells enriched from blood (not recorded which). This chain uses TRBV20-1 with TRBJ2-5, with a weak D call TRBD2 (5 bases). The receptor was derived from a woman younger than 45 who had recovered from COVID-19. This CDR3 reads CSASSAEVGQETQYF. In DNA form, the CDR3 reads TGCAGTGCTAGTAGCGCGGAGGTGGGACAAGAGACCCAGTACTTC.